Shown below are 19 T cell receptor beta chains from a single sample sequenced in a study of response to subunit inactivated influenza vaccine. TCRdb recomputed calls from the RT-PCR reads with MiXCR, one row per CDR3 protein. The sample yields 710,000 or so distinct CDR3 sequences, roughly 14% seen once. Sequenced material: PBMCs from blood, taken roughly 13 days after vaccination. Receptors were obtained from a man in his fifties who received an inactivated influenza vaccine.

This sequence joins TRBV15 and TRBJ2-7; tentative D call: TRBD2 (5 bases). Looked up from germline, CDR1 is LNHNV and CDR2 is YYDKDF (reference sequence). The CDR3 is made up of 16 amino acids. Trimming pared 0 bases from V and 4 bases from J, leaving 16 bases between. CDR3 nucleotides: TGTGCCACCAGCAGAGATCAATTTGGGGAGATGTACGAGCAGTACTTC. Translating gives CATSRDQFGEMYEQYF.

This sequence joins TRBV20-1 and TRBJ2-5, with TRBD2 identical over 8 bases. V shed 5 bases, J shed 0 bases, and the junction held 2 bases outside the gene matches. Germline V gene sequence: CDR1 DFQATT, CDR2 SNEGSKA (reference sequence). The CDR3 contains 13 residues. The CDR3 spells CSARLAHQETQYF. CDR3 bases: TGCAGTGCTCGACTAGCGCACCAAGAGACCCAGTACTTC.

This clonotype was detected only a few times. The rearrangement uses TRBV12-5 and TRBJ2-3; no clear D. The germline V and J ends were trimmed by 3 bases and 3 bases, with 4 bases remaining between them. CDR3 length equals 12 residues. The V gene's germline CDR1 is LGHNT and CDR2 FRNRAP. CDR3 amino acids: CASGFMTDTQYF. CDR3 DNA sequence: TGTGCTAGTGGTTTTATGACAGATACGCAGTATTTT.

This clonotype was seen only a few times. The chain has TRBV12-3 or TRBV12-4 and TRBJ2-2; 8 nucleotides match TRBD1. The CDR3 length is 15 residues. V gave up 1 base and J gave up 5 bases; unmatched junction bases: 3. CDR3 in DNA: TGTGCCAGCAGTTTAGAGGACAGGGATACCGGGGAGCTGTTTTTT. This encodes CASSLEDRDTGELFF.

In this sample, this clonotype turned up many times. V usage is TRBV10-3 and J usage is TRBJ2-2; D uncertain. Per the germline V gene, CDR1 is ENHRY and CDR2 is SYGVKD. The V end lost 3 bases, the J end lost 6 bases, and 8 bases lay between the germline ends. The CDR3 is 13 amino acids. CDR3 residues: CAISDTPSGELFF. CDR3 coding DNA: TGTGCCATCAGTGATACCCCGTCCGGGGAGCTGTTTTTT.

This clonotype was detected a few times. This rearrangement joins TRBV2 to TRBJ2-3; D is ambiguous. The CDR3 extends over 12 amino acids. V was shortened by 7 bases and J by 3 bases, with 8 bases between the two germline ends. The germline CDR1 and CDR2 sequences are SNHLY and FYNNEI. CDR3 loop: CASMTGTDTQYF. The DNA for the CDR3 is TGTGCCAGCATGACGGGTACAGATACGCAGTATTTT.

The chain has TRBV24-1 and TRBJ2-7, with TRBD2 matching 7 bases. The CDR3 covers 14 residues. The V segment lost 2 bases and the J segment 4 bases; nucleotides outside the gene matches: 4. The germline V gene has CDR1 KGHDR and CDR2 SFDVKD. The CDR3 DNA follows: TGTGCCACCAGTGATTCGTCGCGGGGGTACGAGCAGTACTTC. It encodes CATSDSSRGYEQYF.

This clonotype has more than one count but fewer than ten. The V call is TRBV28, the J call TRBJ2-7; 12 bases align to TRBD1. CDR3 length: 16 residues. Looked up from germline, CDR1 is MDHEN and CDR2 is SYDVKM. Trimming cost V 5 bases and J 4 bases; bases outside gene matches: 9. The DNA of the CDR3 is TGTGCCAGCAGTCTAAAGGTGGGACAGGGGGCTTACGAGCAGTACTTC. Residues: CASSLKVGQGAYEQYF.

V and J are TRBV5-1 and TRBJ2-3; 11 bases match TRBD2. The CDR3 totals 20 residues. The V segment lost 0 bases and the J segment 2 bases; nucleotides outside the gene matches: 14. Germline assignment: CDR1 SGHRS and CDR2 YFSETQ. The CDR3 region has the DNA TGCGCCAGCAGCTTGGGGGCTAGCGGGGGGTCGTCCATCACCACAGATACGCAGTATTTT. Its protein is CASSLGASGGSSITTDTQYF.

The chain couples TRBV11-1 to TRBJ2-5, with D perhaps given as TRBD1 or TRBD2 (5 bases each). The CDR3 consists of 18 residues. Trimming stripped 4 bases from V and 2 bases from J, with 23 bases between. CDR1 SGHAT and CDR2 FQDESV come from the germline V gene (reference sequence). CDR3 residues: CASSSTFWGPSTQETQYF. CDR3 nucleotides: TGTGCCAGCAGCTCAACCTTCTGGGGACCGAGTACTCAAGAGACCCAGTACTTC.

This clonotype has ten or more counts. The chain employs TRBV14 and TRBJ2-7; D gene uncertain. This CDR3 has 12 residues. In germline, CDR1 is SGHDN, CDR2 FVKESK. Trimming shortened V by 4 bases and J by 2 bases, and 6 bases separated the two germline ends. The CDR3: CASSRNAYEQYF. CDR3 DNA: TGTGCCAGCAGCCGAAATGCCTACGAGCAGTACTTC.

This clonotype was seen many times. J is TRBJ2-3 and V is TRBV7-9; D gene unclear. Germline CDR1 reads SEHNR; CDR2 reads FQNEAQ (reference sequence). The CDR3 length is 14 residues. Trimming stripped 5 bases from V and 0 bases from J, with 9 bases between. The CDR3 region is CASSGTGSTDTQYF. CDR3 sequence (DNA): TGTGCCAGCAGCGGCACGGGTAGCACAGATACGCAGTATTTT.

The J gene is TRBJ1-2, the V gene TRBV5-1; 10 nucleotides agree with TRBD1. This CDR3 has 14 residues. Germline V gene sequence: CDR1 SGHRS, CDR2 YFSETQ. Trimming removed 4 bases from V and 6 bases from J; junction bases left unmatched: 6. CDR3: CASSIDRGRDGYTF. In DNA form, the CDR3 reads TGCGCCAGCAGCATTGACAGGGGGCGTGATGGCTACACCTTC.

A few counts support this clonotype. The chain uses TRBV5-1 and TRBJ1-6, with unresolved D. The CDR3 loop spans 15 amino acids. CDR1 and CDR2 (germline): SGHRS, YFSETQ. With 0 bases removed from V and 4 bases from J, the gap between germline ends came to 8 bases. The CDR3 bases are TGCGCCAGCAGCTTGGAGGAAGGGTATAATTCACCCCTCCACTTT. Protein product: CASSLEEGYNSPLHF.

This clonotype was observed at least ten times. The rearrangement links TRBV7-2 to TRBJ2-3; a possible D gene is TRBD1 (6 bases). The V end was cut by 5 bases, the J end by 4 bases, with 13 bases between. The CDR3 is 14 residues long. Germline V CDR1 and CDR2: SGHTA, FQGNSA. Here the CDR3 reads CASSTGISPDTQYF. The CDR3 nucleotides are TGTGCCAGCAGCACAGGGATCTCCCCAGATACGCAGTATTTT.

The chain joins TRBV6-2 or TRBV6-3 to TRBJ1-5; 8 bases map to TRBD1. The ends lost 2 bases at V and 3 bases at J; junction bases unmatched: 3. The CDR3 is made up of 15 amino acids. Germline V CDR1 and CDR2: MNHEY, SVGEGT. The chain's CDR3 is CASSYNRGFNQPQHF. The CDR3 coding sequence is TGTGCCAGCAGTTACAACAGGGGGTTCAATCAGCCCCAGCATTTT.

In the case of this clonotype: One end of the junction is discordant with germline, which a read error may explain. The V call is TRBV5-4, the J call TRBJ2-3; TRBD2 aligns across 8 bases. The CDR3 has 17 residues. Looked up from germline, CDR1 is SGHNT and CDR2 is YYREEE (reference sequence). CDR3 region: CASSLRSGGRSTDTQYF. The CDR3 DNA is TGTGCTAGCAGCTTGAGAAGCGGGGGCCGAAGCACAGATACGCAGTATTTT.

Concerning this clonotype itself: This CDR3 fails to terminate in the conserved phenylalanine or tryptophan, so it likely reflects a read error. This rearrangement joins TRBV12-3 or TRBV12-4 to TRBJ2-4; 11 positions match TRBD1. J was trimmed by 8 bases and V by 5 bases; bases with no gene match: 2. CDR3 length: 13 residues. This CDR3 reads CASSRTGGHIQYL. The CDR3 region has the DNA TGTGCCAGCAGTCGGACAGGGGGCCACATTCAGTACCTC.

The rearrangement joins TRBV24-1 to TRBJ2-1; 8 bases align to TRBD2. CDR3 size: 15 residues. The ends lost 10 bases at V and 4 bases at J; junction bases unmatched: 11. Germline V gives CDR1 KGHDR, CDR2 SFDVKD. CDR3 coding DNA: TGTGCCACAGCCCGAGCGGGAGAGGCGTACAATGAGCAGTTCTTC. Residues: CATARAGEAYNEQFF.